The clone carrying this T cell receptor beta chain came up a few times. As yet, its antigen is unknown. Germline CDR1 and CDR2: LGHNA and YNFKEQ. The ends lost 4 bases at V and 1 base at J; junction bases unmatched: 7. The CDR3 consists of 16 residues. The record originates from a study of PD-1 blockade in classical Hodgkin lymphoma. Turning to the study itself: The study gave patients nivolumab 3 mg/kg intravenously every 2 weeks. General study results and limits: TCR diversity rose significantly by C4D1 in CD4+ but not CD8+ cells.

Relapse was seen in all patients after autologous stem cell transplantation, and brentuximab vedotin exposure was variable. The method was immunoSEQ multiplex PCR; TCRdb's version includes in-frame clones alone and lacks a portion of them. The data show 14,000 or so clones, with 81% seen just once and around a quarter held by the top ten. The rearrangement links TRBV4-2 to TRBJ2-3; 8 bases map to TRBD2. Sequencing was performed on peripheral blood mononuclear cells (PBMCs), taken at baseline. The sequence was collected from a human donor with classical Hodgkin lymphoma. Here the CDR3 reads CASSPAGGVGTDTQYF. The CDR3 DNA follows: TGTGCCAGCAGCCCCGCGGGGGGTGTCGGCACAGATACGCAGTATTTT.